This T cell receptor (beta chain) was profiled in a study of CD8 T cells in ankylosing spondylitis. This clonotype was detected a few times. Its antigen is currently unknown. TCRdb reanalysed the 5' RACE reads using MiXCR and keeps one entry per CDR3 protein. This sample has more than 250,000 distinct CDR3 sequences, with less than 9.5% found just once. Points from the study as a whole: What appeared characteristic of ankylosing spondylitis blood was a TCR beta motif of fewer than ten highly homologous variants. Earlier work had already found some motif variants in reactive arthritis synovial fluid and blood.

The origin of this receptor is a male donor with ankylosing spondylitis. The sequenced sample consisted of blood, either unsorted or a sorted T cell fraction (not recorded which).

CDR3 sequence: CATRDRGFTDTQYF. CDR3 sequence (DNA): TGTGCCACTCGGGACAGGGGGTTCACAGATACGCAGTATTTT. J is TRBJ2-3 and V is TRBV28, with TRBD1 matching 11 bases. The CDR3 runs to 14 residues. Looked up from germline, CDR1 is MDHEN and CDR2 is SYDVKM. Losses at the gene ends were 10 bases for V and 2 bases for J; bases not matched to a gene: 5.